Sequencing of this T cell receptor (beta chain) was carried out in a study of CD8 T cells in Susac syndrome. An input of roughly 0.45 to 1 ug of RNA was subjected to reverse transcription using random hexamers. Via MiXCR, TCRdb re-called the immunoSEQ multiplex PCR reads, giving one row per CDR3 protein. Of 180,000 or so distinct CDR3 sequences detected, just under 95% appear once; the ten largest clones hold around 0.11%. This CDR3 region has 13 residues. V gave up 6 bases and J gave up 4 bases, with 12 bases separating them. Germline V gene lookup returns CDR1 LGHNA and CDR2 YSLEER. The chain links TRBV4-3 to TRBJ2-5; TRBD1 is a possible D gene (6 bases). The sequencing input was CD4+ T cells from PBMCs. This sequence was found in a human donor in good health. CDR3 bases: TGCGCCAGCAGTCAACAGGGCGGAGAGACCCAGTACTTC. Its translation: CASSQQGGETQYF.